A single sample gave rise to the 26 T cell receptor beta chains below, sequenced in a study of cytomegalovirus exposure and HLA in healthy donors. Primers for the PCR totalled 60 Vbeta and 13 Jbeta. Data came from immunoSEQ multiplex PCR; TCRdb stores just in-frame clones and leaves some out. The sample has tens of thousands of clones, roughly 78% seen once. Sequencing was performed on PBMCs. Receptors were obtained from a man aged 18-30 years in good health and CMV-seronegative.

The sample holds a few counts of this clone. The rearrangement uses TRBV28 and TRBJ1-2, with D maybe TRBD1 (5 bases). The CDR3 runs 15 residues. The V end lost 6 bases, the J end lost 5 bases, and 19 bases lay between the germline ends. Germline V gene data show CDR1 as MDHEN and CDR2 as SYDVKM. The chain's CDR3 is CASRLAFGHVYGYTF. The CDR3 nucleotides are TGTGCCAGCAGGCTGGCGTTCGGACACGTTTATGGCTACACCTTC.

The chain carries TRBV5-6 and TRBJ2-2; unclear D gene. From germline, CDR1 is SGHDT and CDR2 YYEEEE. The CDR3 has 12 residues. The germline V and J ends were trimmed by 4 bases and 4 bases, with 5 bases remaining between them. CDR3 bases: TGTGCCAGCAGCCTATCCACCGGGGAGCTGTTTTTT. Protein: CASSLSTGELFF.

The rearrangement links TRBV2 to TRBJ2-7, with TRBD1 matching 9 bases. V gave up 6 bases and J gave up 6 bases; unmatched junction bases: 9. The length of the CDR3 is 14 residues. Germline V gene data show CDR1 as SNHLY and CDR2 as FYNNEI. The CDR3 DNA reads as TGTGCCAGCAGCCCGTCCGGGACAGGGAGCGAGCAGTACTTC. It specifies CASSPSGTGSEQYF.

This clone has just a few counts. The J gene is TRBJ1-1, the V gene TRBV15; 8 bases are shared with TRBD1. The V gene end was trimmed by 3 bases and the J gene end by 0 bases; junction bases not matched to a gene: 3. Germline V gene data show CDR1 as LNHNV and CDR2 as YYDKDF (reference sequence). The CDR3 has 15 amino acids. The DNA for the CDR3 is TGTGCCACCAGCAGGGACAGGGCCATGAACACTGAAGCTTTCTTT. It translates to CATSRDRAMNTEAFF.

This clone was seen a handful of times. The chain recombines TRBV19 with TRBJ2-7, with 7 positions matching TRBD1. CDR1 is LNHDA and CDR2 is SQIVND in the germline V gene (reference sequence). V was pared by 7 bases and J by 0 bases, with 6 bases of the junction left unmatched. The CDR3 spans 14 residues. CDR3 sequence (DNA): TGTGCCAGTACTAACACAGGGGTCTCCTACGAGCAGTACTTC. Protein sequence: CASTNTGVSYEQYF.

The CDR3, as DNA: TGTGCCAGTGGGACAGGGCTCGCCACCACAGATACGCAGTATTTT. Protein product: CASGTGLATTDTQYF. J is TRBJ2-3 and V is TRBV19, with 9 bases identical to TRBD1. Germline assignment: CDR1 LNHDA and CDR2 SQIVND (reference sequence). The CDR3 extends over 15 amino acids. Trimming at V came to 8 bases and at J to 2 bases, leaving 8 bases not matched to a gene.

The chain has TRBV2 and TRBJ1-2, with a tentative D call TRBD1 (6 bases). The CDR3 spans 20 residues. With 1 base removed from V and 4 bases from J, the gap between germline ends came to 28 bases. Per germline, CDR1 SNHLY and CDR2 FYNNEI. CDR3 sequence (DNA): TGTGCCAGCAGTGAAGTTGGTGTGGGATCCCCGACAGGCGTTCGCTATGGCTACACCTTC. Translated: CASSEVGVGSPTGVRYGYTF. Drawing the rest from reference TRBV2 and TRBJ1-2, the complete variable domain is EPEVTQTPSHQVTQMGQEVILRCVPISNHLYFYWYRQILGQKVEFLVSFYNNEISEKSEIFDDQFSVERPDGSNFTLKIRSTKLEDSAMYFCASSEVGVGSPTGVRYGYTFGSGTRLTVV.

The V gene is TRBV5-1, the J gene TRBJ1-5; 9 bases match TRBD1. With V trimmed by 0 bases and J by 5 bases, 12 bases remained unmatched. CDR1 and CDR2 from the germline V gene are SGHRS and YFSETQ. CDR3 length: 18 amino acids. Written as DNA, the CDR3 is TGCGCCAGCAGCTTGGAACCTCCGGGACAGGGAATTCATCAGCCCCAGCATTTT. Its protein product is CASSLEPPGQGIHQPQHF.

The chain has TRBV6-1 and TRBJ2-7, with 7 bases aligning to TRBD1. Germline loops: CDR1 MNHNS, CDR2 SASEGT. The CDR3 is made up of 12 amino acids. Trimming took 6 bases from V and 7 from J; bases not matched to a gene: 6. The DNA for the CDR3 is TGTGCCAGCAGGAAGAAACAGGGGGAGCAGTACTTC. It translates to CASRKKQGEQYF.

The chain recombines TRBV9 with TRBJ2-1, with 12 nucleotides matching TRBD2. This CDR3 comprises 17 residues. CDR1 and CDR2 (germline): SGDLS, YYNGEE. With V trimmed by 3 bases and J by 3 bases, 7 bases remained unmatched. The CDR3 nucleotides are TGTGCCAGCAGCGAACTAGCGGGAGGAATTGGCTACAATGAGCAGTTCTTC. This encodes CASSELAGGIGYNEQFF.

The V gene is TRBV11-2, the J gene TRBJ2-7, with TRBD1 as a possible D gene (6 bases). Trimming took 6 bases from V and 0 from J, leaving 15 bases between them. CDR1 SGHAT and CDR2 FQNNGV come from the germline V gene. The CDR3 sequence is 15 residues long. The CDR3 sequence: CASSLGQRSSYEQYF. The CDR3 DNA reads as TGTGCCAGCAGTCTAGGACAGCGGAGCTCCTACGAGCAGTACTTC.

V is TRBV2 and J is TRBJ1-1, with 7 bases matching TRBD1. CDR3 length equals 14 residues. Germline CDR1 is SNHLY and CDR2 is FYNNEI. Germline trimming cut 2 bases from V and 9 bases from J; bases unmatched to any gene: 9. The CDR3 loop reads CASSENTGQKQAFF. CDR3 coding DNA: TGTGCCAGCAGTGAAAATACGGGACAGAAACAAGCTTTCTTT.

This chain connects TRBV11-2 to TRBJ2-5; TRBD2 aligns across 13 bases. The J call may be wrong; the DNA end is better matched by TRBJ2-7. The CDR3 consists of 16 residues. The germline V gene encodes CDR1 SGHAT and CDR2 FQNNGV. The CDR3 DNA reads TGTGCCAGCAGCCTACTAGCGGGAGGGACCCCCTACGAGCAGTACTTC. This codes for CASSLLAGGTPYEQYF.

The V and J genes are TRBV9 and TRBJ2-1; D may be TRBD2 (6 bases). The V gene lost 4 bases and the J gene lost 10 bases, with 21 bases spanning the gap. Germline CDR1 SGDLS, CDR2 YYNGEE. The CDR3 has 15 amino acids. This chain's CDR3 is CASSPGGPNSREQFF. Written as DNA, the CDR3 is TGTGCCAGCAGCCCCGGGGGACCAAATAGTCGCGAGCAGTTCTTC.

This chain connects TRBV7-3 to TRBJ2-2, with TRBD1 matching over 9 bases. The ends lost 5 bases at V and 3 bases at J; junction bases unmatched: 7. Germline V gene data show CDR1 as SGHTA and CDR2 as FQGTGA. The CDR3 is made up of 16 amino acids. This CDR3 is CASSVNRGRDTGELFF. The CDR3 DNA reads TGTGCCAGCAGCGTTAACAGGGGGCGGGACACCGGGGAGCTGTTTTTT.

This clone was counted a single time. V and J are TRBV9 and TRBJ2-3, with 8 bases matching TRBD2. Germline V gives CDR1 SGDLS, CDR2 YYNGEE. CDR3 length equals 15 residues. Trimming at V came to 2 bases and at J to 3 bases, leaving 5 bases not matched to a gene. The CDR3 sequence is CASSVLSGGTDTQYF. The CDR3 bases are TGTGCCAGCAGCGTCTTGAGCGGGGGAACAGATACGCAGTATTTT.

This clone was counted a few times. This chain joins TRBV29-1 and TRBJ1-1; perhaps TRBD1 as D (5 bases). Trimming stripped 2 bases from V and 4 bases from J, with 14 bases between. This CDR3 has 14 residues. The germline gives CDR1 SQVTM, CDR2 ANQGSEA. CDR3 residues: CSVEWTPGGTEAFF. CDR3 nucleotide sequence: TGCAGCGTTGAATGGACACCGGGCGGCACTGAAGCTTTCTTT.

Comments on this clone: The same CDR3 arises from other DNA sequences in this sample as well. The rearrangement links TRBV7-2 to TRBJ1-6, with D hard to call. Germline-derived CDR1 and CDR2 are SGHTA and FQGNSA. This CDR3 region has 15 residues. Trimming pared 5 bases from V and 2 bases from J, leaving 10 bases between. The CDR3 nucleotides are TGTGCCAGCAGCGCGCCTACTGCCTATAATTCACCCCTCCACTTT. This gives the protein CASSAPTAYNSPLHF.

The chain's CDR3 is CASRARGRVYEQYF. The CDR3, as DNA: TGTGCCAGCAGGGCCAGGGGGCGGGTGTACGAGCAGTACTTC. This chain connects TRBV6-5 to TRBJ2-7; 8 bases fit TRBD1. The CDR3 runs to 14 residues. J was trimmed by 4 bases and V by 6 bases; bases with no gene match: 8. Germline V gene lookup returns CDR1 MNHEY and CDR2 SVGAGI.

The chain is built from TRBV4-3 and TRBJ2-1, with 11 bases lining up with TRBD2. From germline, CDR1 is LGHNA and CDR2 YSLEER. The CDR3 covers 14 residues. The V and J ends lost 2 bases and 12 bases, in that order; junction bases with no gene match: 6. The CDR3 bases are TGCGCCAGCAGCCAAATACTAGCGGGAGTAGCGCAGTTCTTC. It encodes CASSQILAGVAQFF.

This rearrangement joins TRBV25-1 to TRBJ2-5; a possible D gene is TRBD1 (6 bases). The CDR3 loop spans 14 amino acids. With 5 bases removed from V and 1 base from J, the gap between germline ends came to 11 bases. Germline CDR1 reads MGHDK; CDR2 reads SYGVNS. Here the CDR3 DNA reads TGTGCCAGCAGTTCCCGGACAGTCCAAGAGACCCAGTACTTC. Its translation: CASSSRTVQETQYF.

The CDR3 region is CASSDVAGGEQFF. Written as DNA, the CDR3 is TGTGCCAGTAGTGACGTAGCGGGAGGCGAGCAGTTCTTC. The chain combines TRBV19 with TRBJ2-1, with TRBD2 matching 10 bases. The CDR3 loop spans 13 amino acids. J gave up 10 bases and V 5 bases, and 5 bases lay outside the gene matches. Per germline, CDR1 LNHDA and CDR2 SQIVND (reference sequence).

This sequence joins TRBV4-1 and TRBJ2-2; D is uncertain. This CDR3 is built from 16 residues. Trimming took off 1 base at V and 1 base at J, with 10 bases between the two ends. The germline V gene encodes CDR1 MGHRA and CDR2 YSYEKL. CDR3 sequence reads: CASSQVETLNTGELFF. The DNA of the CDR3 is TGCGCCAGCAGCCAAGTCGAGACTTTGAACACCGGGGAGCTGTTTTTT.

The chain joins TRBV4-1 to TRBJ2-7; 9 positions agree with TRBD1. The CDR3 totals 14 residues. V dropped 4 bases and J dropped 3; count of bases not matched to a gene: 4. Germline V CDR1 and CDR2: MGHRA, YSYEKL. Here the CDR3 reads CASSPRQGDYEQYF. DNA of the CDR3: TGCGCCAGCAGCCCGCGACAGGGGGACTACGAGCAGTACTTC.

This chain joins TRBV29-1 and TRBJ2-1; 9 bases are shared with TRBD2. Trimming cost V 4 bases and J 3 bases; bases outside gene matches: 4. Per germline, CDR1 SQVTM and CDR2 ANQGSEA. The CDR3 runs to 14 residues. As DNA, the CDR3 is TGCAGCGTTGGTAGTAGCGGGAGCTACAATGAGCAGTTCTTC. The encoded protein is CSVGSSGSYNEQFF.

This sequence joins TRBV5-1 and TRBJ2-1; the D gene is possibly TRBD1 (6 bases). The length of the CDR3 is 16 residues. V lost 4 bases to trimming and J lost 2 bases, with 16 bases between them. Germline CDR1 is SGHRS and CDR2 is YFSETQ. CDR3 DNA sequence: TGCGCCAGCAGCCTTCTACAGGGTGCAACCTACAATGAGCAGTTCTTC. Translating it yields CASSLLQGATYNEQFF.